Sequencing of this T cell receptor beta chain was carried out in a study of T cell changes during pregnancy in multiple sclerosis. Measured with immunoSEQ multiplex PCR; TCRdb has only the in-frame clones, and not every one. The repertoire holds 90,000 to 95,000 clones, approximately 95% seen once, with 3.5% to 4.5% in the top ten. CDR1 LNHNV and CDR2 YYDKDF come from the germline V gene (reference sequence). This CDR3 contains 14 residues. J gave up 8 bases and V 4 bases, and 4 bases lay outside the gene matches. The sequenced sample was peripheral blood, obtained in the first trimester of pregnancy. The source is a female donor with multiple sclerosis, enrolled in a pregnancy study. The chain uses TRBV15 and TRBJ2-1; TRBD1 aligns across 11 bases. The CDR3 here is CATSIGTGGYEQFF. CDR3 in DNA: TGTGCCACCAGCATAGGGACAGGGGGATATGAGCAGTTCTTC.